The rows below give T cell receptor beta chains drawn from one sample of a study of T cells in localized non-small cell lung cancer. Data came from immunoSEQ multiplex PCR; TCRdb stores just in-frame clones and leaves some out. The repertoire consists of tens of thousands of clones, with 80% to 85% occurring once and the leading ten covering about 15%. Here the sequenced sample was peripheral blood mononuclear cells, taken before any cancer treatment. These receptor sequences come from a man between 35 and 75 years old with stage III lung adenocarcinoma. Each CDR3 is given with its conserved first and last residue. The D gene is left open where the match is weak. Clone size is stated in some rows and not others, as once, few, many or a class when expanded.

>TRBV28|-|TRBJ2-7|-
TGTGCCAGCAGCCTCGGAGGGGCGGGCTACGAGCAGTACTTC
CASSLGGAGYEQYF
>TRBV11-2|once|TRBJ2-7|TRBD1
TGTGCCAGCAGCCGTACCTGGGACAGGGCCTCTGAGCAGTACTTC
CASSRTWDRASEQYF
>TRBV5-1|-|TRBJ2-3|TRBD2
TGCGCCAGCAGCTTACCCGGGACTAGCGAGGGGGCAGATACGCAGTATTTT
CASSLPGTSEGADTQYF
>TRBV6-5|once|TRBJ1-1|TRBD1
TGTGCCAGCAGGACAGGGGCTAGGACTGAAGCTTTCTTT
CASRTGARTEAFF
>TRBV19|-|TRBJ2-7|-
TGTGCCAGTGCCCAGGCGGCAAGCTCCTACGAGCAGTACTTC
CASAQAASSYEQYF
>TRBV2|-|TRBJ1-2|-
TGTGCCAGCAGTTGGGACGGTCCGGGGGGCTACACCTTC
CASSWDGPGGYTF
>TRBV7-2|-|TRBJ1-2|TRBD1
TGTGCCAGCAGCCCCTTGGGACAGGGCTATGGCTACACCTTC
CASSPLGQGYGYTF
>TRBV29-1|-|TRBJ2-1|-
TGCAGCGTTGCGGTTACTAACTCTGGTAATGAGCAGTTCTTC
CSVAVTNSGNEQFF
>TRBV6-1|-|TRBJ1-1|TRBD1
TGTGCCAGCGGGACAGGGGCGGACACTGAAGCTTTCTTT
CASGTGADTEAFF
>TRBV11-2|once|TRBJ2-1|TRBD2
TGTGCCAGCAGCCCGGTCTGGCGGGGGTCATACAATGAGCAGTTCTTC
CASSPVWRGSYNEQFF
>TRBV27|-|TRBJ1-4|TRBD1
TGTGCCAGCAGTTTGACAGGGCTTGCTAATGAAAAACTGTTTTTT
CASSLTGLANEKLFF
>TRBV27|once|TRBJ2-5|-
TGTGCCAGCAGCCCCGGCCGGCTGGCAGAGACCCAGTACTTC
CASSPGRLAETQYF
>TRBV9|-|TRBJ1-6|TRBD1
TGTGCCAGCAGCCGGGACAGGGACGGTTCACCCCTCCACTTT
CASSRDRDGSPLHF
>TRBV19|-|TRBJ1-1|TRBD1
TGTGCCAGTAGAACACAGGGGATGAACACTGAAGCTTTCTTT
CASRTQGMNTEAFF
>TRBV9|-|TRBJ1-4|-
TGTGCCAGCAGCCCACAGGGCAATAATGAAAAACTGTTTTTT
CASSPQGNNEKLFF
>TRBV7-9|-|TRBJ1-2|-
TGTGCCAGCAGCTTAGCCGGGGGGGACCTATCCTATGGCTACACCTTC
CASSLAGGDLSYGYTF
>TRBV5-6|-|TRBJ2-1|-
TGTGCCAGCAGCTGGGGGCGGTACAATGAGCAGTTCTTC
CASSWGRYNEQFF
>TRBV6-6|-|TRBJ1-2|-
TGTGCCAGCAGTTACGACGGTGCAGGGACTGCTGGCTACACCTTC
CASSYDGAGTAGYTF